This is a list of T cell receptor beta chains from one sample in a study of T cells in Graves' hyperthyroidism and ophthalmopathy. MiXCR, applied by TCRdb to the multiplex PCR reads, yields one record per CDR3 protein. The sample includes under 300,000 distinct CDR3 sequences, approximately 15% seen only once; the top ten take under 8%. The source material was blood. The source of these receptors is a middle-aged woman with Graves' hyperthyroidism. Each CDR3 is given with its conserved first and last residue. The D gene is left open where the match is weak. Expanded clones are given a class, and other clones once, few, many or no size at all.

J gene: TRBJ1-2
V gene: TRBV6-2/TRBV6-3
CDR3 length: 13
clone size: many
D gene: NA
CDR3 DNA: TGTGCCAGCAGTTACTCGAGCGGGGTTGGCTACACCTTC
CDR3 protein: CASSYSSGVGYTF

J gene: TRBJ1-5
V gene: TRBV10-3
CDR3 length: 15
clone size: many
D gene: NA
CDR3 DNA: TGTGCCATCAGTGAGGGGTCGGGGAGCAATCAGCCCCAGCATTTT
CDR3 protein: CAISEGSGSNQPQHF

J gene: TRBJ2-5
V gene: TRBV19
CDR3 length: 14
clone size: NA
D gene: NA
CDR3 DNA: TGTGCCAGTAGTATAGGGACAGTGGGAGAGACCCAGTACTTC
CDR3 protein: CASSIGTVGETQYF

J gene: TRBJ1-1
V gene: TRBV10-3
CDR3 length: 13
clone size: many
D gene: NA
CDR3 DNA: TGTGCCATCAGGGCCAGTTTGAACACTGAAGCTTTCTTT
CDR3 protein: CAIRASLNTEAFF

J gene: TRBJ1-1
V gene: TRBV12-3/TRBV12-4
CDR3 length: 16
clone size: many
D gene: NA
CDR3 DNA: TGTGCCAGCAGCCCTCGGGGGGCGGTGAGGAACACTGAAGCTTTCTTT
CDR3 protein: CASSPRGAVRNTEAFF

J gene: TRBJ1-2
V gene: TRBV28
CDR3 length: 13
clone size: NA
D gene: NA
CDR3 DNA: TGTGCCAGCAGTCCCGCGGGGGTTCGCGGCTACACCTTC
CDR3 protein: CASSPAGVRGYTF

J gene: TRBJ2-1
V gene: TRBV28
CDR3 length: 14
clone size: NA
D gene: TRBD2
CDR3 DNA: TGTGCCAGCAGTTCAGGACTAGTTGACAATGAGCAGTTCTTC
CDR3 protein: CASSSGLVDNEQFF

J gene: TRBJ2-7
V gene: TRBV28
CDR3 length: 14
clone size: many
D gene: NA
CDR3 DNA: TGTGCCAGCACCCTTCGGCCAGGCCCCTACGAGCAGTACTTC
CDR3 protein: CASTLRPGPYEQYF

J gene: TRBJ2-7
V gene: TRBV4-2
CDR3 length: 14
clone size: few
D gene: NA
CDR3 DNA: TGTGCCAGCAGCCAAACTGACCGGCCCTACGAGCAGTACTTC
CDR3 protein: CASSQTDRPYEQYF

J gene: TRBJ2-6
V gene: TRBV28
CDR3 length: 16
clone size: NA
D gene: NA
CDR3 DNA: TGTGCCAGCAGTTTCCTGTGGGGGCAGGGGGCCAACGTCCTGACTTTC
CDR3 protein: CASSFLWGQGANVLTF

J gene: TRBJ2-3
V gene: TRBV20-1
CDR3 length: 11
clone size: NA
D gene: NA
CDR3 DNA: TGCAGTGCCACAAACACAGATACGCAGTATTTT
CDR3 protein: CSATNTDTQYF

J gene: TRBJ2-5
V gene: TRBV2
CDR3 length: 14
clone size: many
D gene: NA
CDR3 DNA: TGTGCCAGCAGCCTTCGGACAGTTCAAGAGACCCAGTACTTC
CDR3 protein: CASSLRTVQETQYF

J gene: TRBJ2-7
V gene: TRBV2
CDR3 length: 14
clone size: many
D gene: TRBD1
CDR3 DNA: TGTGCCAGCACAATGCAGGGACAGGGCGCCGAGCAGTACTTC
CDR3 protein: CASTMQGQGAEQYF

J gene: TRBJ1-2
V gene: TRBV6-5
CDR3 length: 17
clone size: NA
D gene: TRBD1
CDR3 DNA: TGTGCCAGCAGTTACTCCGGGACAGGGGGCGTCGGGTATGGCTACACCTTC
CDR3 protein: CASSYSGTGGVGYGYTF

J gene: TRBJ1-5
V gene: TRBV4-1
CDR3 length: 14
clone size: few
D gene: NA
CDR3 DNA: TGCGCCAGCACCCCTCCGGGGGACGGGCAGCCCCAGCATTTT
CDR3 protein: CASTPPGDGQPQHF

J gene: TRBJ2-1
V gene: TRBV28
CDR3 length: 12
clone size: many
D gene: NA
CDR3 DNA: TGTGCCAGCAGAAAACAGAGCAATGAGCAGTTCTTC
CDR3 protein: CASRKQSNEQFF